The 21 T cell receptor beta chains presented below share a single source sample, sequenced in a study of high-grade serous ovarian cancer treatment subgroups. Some clones are missing from TCRdb's copy, which holds only in-frame ones; the method was immunoSEQ multiplex PCR. Found here are about 7,600 clones, 65% to 85% of them singletons; the top ten hold about 9.9%. Tumor samples were taken before definitive surgery or chemotherapy. Sequenced sample: tumor tissue. These receptors were collected from a human donor with high-grade serous ovarian cancer.

In this sample, this clone turned up a few times. V gene TRBV28 combines with J gene TRBJ2-7, with TRBD1 matching 12 bases. The CDR3 spans 16 residues. From germline, CDR1 is MDHEN and CDR2 SYDVKM. Unmatched junction bases numbered 10, after V lost 3 bases and J lost 7 bases. The CDR3 DNA is TGTGCCAGCAGTTTTCCCCCGGGACAGGGGGCCAGGGAGCAGTACTTC. This encodes CASSFPPGQGAREQYF. The entire variable domain, with the rest obtained from reference TRBV28 and TRBJ2-7, is as follows: DVKVTQSSRYLVKRTGEKVFLECVQDMDHENMFWYRQDPGLGLRLIYFSYDVKMKEKGDIPEGYSVSREKKERFSLILESASTNQTSMYLCASSFPPGQGAREQYFGPGTRLTVT.

This chain links TRBV5-1 with TRBJ2-5; D may be TRBD1 or TRBD2 (5 bases each). The germline V gene encodes CDR1 SGHRS and CDR2 YFSETQ. Trimming pared 5 bases from V and 2 bases from J, leaving 13 bases between. This CDR3 spans 14 amino acids. The CDR3 reads CASSGGRLQETQYF. The CDR3 DNA reads TGCGCCAGCAGTGGGGGACGGCTACAAGAGACCCAGTACTTC.

The chain recombines TRBV10-3 with TRBJ2-7; 11 bases agree with TRBD2. Germline CDR1 ENHRY, CDR2 SYGVKD. The CDR3 sequence is 15 residues long. V gave up 7 bases and J gave up 2 bases; unmatched junction bases: 7. The CDR3 protein is CAIKRGLAVAYEQYF. In nucleotides, the CDR3 is TGTGCCATCAAGAGGGGACTAGCGGTTGCCTACGAGCAGTACTTC.

The chain recombines TRBV28 with TRBJ2-1; TRBD2 aligns across 9 bases. The CDR3 totals 12 residues. The germline CDR1 and CDR2 sequences are MDHEN and SYDVKM. V lost 4 bases, J lost 9 bases, and 1 base stayed unmatched. The CDR3 DNA reads as TGTGCCAGCAGTTCGACTAGCGGTGAGCAGTTCTTC. Its protein is CASSSTSGEQFF.

The genes are TRBV7-2 and TRBJ2-1; D remains unclear. V was shortened by 5 bases and J by 5 bases, with 7 bases between the two germline ends. The CDR3 totals 12 residues. Germline CDR1 is SGHTA and CDR2 is FQGNSA. The CDR3 DNA reads TGTGCCAGCAGCCTACTTCACAATGAGCAGTTCTTC. Protein product: CASSLLHNEQFF.

This clone was seen a single time. This sequence joins TRBV28 and TRBJ1-5, with TRBD1 as a possible D gene (6 bases). Trimming cost V 2 bases and J 0 bases, with 14 bases left between them. CDR1 is MDHEN, CDR2 SYDVKM, per germline. This CDR3 has 17 residues. CDR3: CASSLNRAPYSNQPQHF. CDR3 DNA sequence: TGTGCCAGCAGTTTAAACAGGGCCCCCTATAGCAATCAGCCCCAGCATTTT.

The rearrangement links TRBV7-8 to TRBJ1-1; TRBD1 might be the D (5 bases). This CDR3 comprises 15 residues. The germline V and J ends were trimmed by 5 bases and 3 bases, with 16 bases remaining between them. Germline V gives CDR1 SGHVS, CDR2 FQNEAQ. This chain's CDR3 is CASSIGAQVDTEAFF. The CDR3 DNA is TGTGCCAGCAGCATAGGGGCCCAGGTGGACACTGAAGCTTTCTTT.

J is TRBJ2-1 and V is TRBV11-2; 11 positions match TRBD2. With 0 bases clipped from V and 10 bases from J, the junction kept 5 bases outside the gene matches. Looked up from germline, CDR1 is SGHAT and CDR2 is FQNNGV. The CDR3 totals 15 residues. CDR3 residues: CASSLEASGGTEQFF. CDR3 nucleotides: TGTGCCAGCAGCTTAGAGGCTAGCGGGGGGACAGAGCAGTTCTTC.

This chain links TRBV25-1 with TRBJ1-6, with 9 nucleotides matching TRBD1. The CDR3 has 14 residues. The germline CDR1 and CDR2 sequences are MGHDK and SYGVNS. After removal of 4 bases from V and 10 bases from J, the junction contained 5 bases not matched to a gene. CDR3 in DNA: TGTGCCAGCAGTGGAGGGACAGGGTGGTCACCCCTCCACTTT. It encodes CASSGGTGWSPLHF.

This clone showed up just once. V gene TRBV11-2 combines with J gene TRBJ2-5, with D perhaps matching TRBD1 or TRBD2 (5 bases each). This CDR3 spans 12 amino acids. V was trimmed by 3 bases and J by 5 bases, leaving 7 bases between them. Germline V lookup: CDR1 SGHAT, CDR2 FQNNGV. CDR3 in DNA: TGTGCCAGCAGCTTCAGGGACGAGACCCAGTACTTC. This gives the protein CASSFRDETQYF.

The chain is built from TRBV9 and TRBJ2-3; D perhaps matches TRBD2 (7 bases). Trimming pared 3 bases from V and 6 bases from J, leaving 17 bases between. The germline V gene encodes CDR1 SGDLS and CDR2 YYNGEE. This CDR3 has 15 residues. This chain's CDR3 is CASSEWGGARDTQYF. In nucleotides, the CDR3 is TGTGCCAGCAGCGAGTGGGGGGGGGCCCGGGATACGCAGTATTTT.

This sequence joins TRBV4-3 and TRBJ1-2; 9 positions match TRBD1. The CDR3 contains 15 residues. Germline V lookup: CDR1 LGHNA, CDR2 YSLEER. With 0 bases clipped from V and 4 bases from J, the junction kept 3 bases outside the gene matches. The CDR3 coding sequence is TGCGCCAGCAGCCAAGAAGGGACAGGGTTCTATGGCTACACCTTC. Amino acid sequence: CASSQEGTGFYGYTF.

The CDR3 region is CASSRGGGSDTQYF. CDR3 DNA sequence: TGTGCCAGCAGCCGAGGGGGGGGTTCAGATACGCAGTATTTT. J is TRBJ2-3 and V is TRBV7-9, with D tentatively TRBD2 (7 bases). This CDR3 contains 14 residues. Germline V gene data show CDR1 as SEHNR and CDR2 as FQNEAQ (reference sequence). V was pared by 5 bases and J by 4 bases, with 13 bases between.

The rearrangement links TRBV9 to TRBJ2-5; D is undetermined. This CDR3 comprises 14 residues. The V end was cut by 0 bases, the J end by 2 bases, with 8 bases between. Germline values: CDR1 SGDLS, CDR2 YYNGEE. The CDR3 loop reads CASSVDSRQETQYF. In DNA form, the CDR3 reads TGTGCCAGCAGCGTAGATTCTAGACAAGAGACCCAGTACTTC.

This chain connects TRBV6-6 to TRBJ2-7; D remains ambiguous. V shed 2 bases and J shed 1 base, with 9 bases lying between them. This CDR3 contains 14 residues. From germline, CDR1 is MNHNY and CDR2 SVGAGI (reference sequence). This CDR3 reads CASSYDGFSYEQYF. CDR3 bases: TGTGCCAGCAGTTACGATGGATTTTCCTACGAGCAGTACTTC.

This clone occurred once. The V and J genes are TRBV11-3 and TRBJ1-3; D remains ambiguous. This CDR3 is 15 amino acids long. The germline CDR1 and CDR2 sequences are SGHNT and YENEEA. The V end was cut by 0 bases, the J end by 1 base, with 7 bases between. CDR3 loop: CASSLDVESGNTIYF. CDR3 nucleotide sequence: TGTGCCAGCAGCTTAGATGTGGAATCTGGAAACACCATATATTTT.

The gene calls are TRBV5-6 and TRBJ1-2; D is ambiguous. Deletions cut 0 bases from V and 2 bases from J, with 11 bases between. The CDR3 contains 15 residues. Germline CDR1 SGHDT, CDR2 YYEEEE. CDR3 in amino acids: CASSLGYGINYGYTF. The CDR3 DNA follows: TGTGCCAGCAGCTTGGGGTACGGGATCAACTATGGCTACACCTTC.

The chain couples TRBV6-6 to TRBJ1-6; no reliable D call. The V and J ends lost 2 bases and 6 bases respectively, with 5 bases between them. Germline V gene sequence: CDR1 MNHNY, CDR2 SVGAGI (reference sequence). The CDR3 length is 13 residues. The CDR3 DNA reads as TGTGCCAGCAGTTACATGGGTAATTCACCCCTCCACTTT. Its translation is CASSYMGNSPLHF.

This chain uses TRBV29-1 with TRBJ2-7, with 8 bases lining up with TRBD1. Germline lookup yields CDR1 SQVTM and CDR2 ANQGSEA. The CDR3 contains 13 residues. V gave up 8 bases and J gave up 6 bases; unmatched junction bases: 12. For the CDR3, the DNA is TGCAGCCCTCCCGGACAGGGCCTGAGCGAGCAGTACTTC. This encodes CSPPGQGLSEQYF.

The rearrangement links TRBV7-3 to TRBJ1-1; 10 nucleotides agree with TRBD1. The CDR3 is 13 residues long. Trimming at V came to 3 bases and at J to 5 bases, leaving 0 bases not matched to a gene. Germline V gene sequence: CDR1 SGHTA, CDR2 FQGTGA. The CDR3 region is CASSLGQGTEAFF. The CDR3 DNA sequence: TGTGCCAGCAGCTTGGGACAGGGGACTGAAGCTTTCTTT.

The chain uses TRBV2 and TRBJ2-3; perhaps TRBD1 as D (5 bases). This CDR3 region has 15 residues. The germline CDR1 and CDR2 sequences are SNHLY and FYNNEI. Trimming took off 3 bases at V and 6 bases at J, with 16 bases between the two ends. CDR3 nucleotide sequence: TGTGCCAGCAGTGAGGATCAGGTGGGGCGGGATACGCAGTATTTT. Residues: CASSEDQVGRDTQYF. The whole variable domain, remainder taken from reference TRBV2 and TRBJ2-3, is EPEVTQTPSHQVTQMGQEVILRCVPISNHLYFYWYRQILGQKVEFLVSFYNNEISEKSEIFDDQFSVERPDGSNFTLKIRSTKLEDSAMYFCASSEDQVGRDTQYFGPGTRLTVL.